This passage covers 13 T cell receptor beta chains from one sample sequenced in a study of cytomegalovirus exposure and HLA in healthy donors. Both 60 Vbeta primers and 13 Jbeta primers went into the PCR. The assay was immunoSEQ multiplex PCR, and TCRdb's table has in-frame clones only and misses some. The sample data list roughly 140,000 clones. The sequenced material came from PBMCs. The receptors derive from a man aged 40-55 years in good health and CMV-seronegative.

The chain combines TRBV5-6 with TRBJ2-1; D is perhaps TRBD1 (5 bases). From germline, CDR1 is SGHDT and CDR2 YYEEEE. The CDR3 totals 16 residues. The germline V and J ends were trimmed by 0 bases and 5 bases, with 15 bases remaining between them. The CDR3: CASSLGLTEYDNEQFF. CDR3 bases: TGTGCCAGCAGCTTGGGGTTGACAGAGTATGACAATGAGCAGTTCTTC.

This chain connects TRBV19 to TRBJ1-4; TRBD1 is a possible D gene (5 bases). Trimming took off 6 bases at V and 5 bases at J, with 13 bases between the two ends. The germline V gene encodes CDR1 LNHDA and CDR2 SQIVND (reference sequence). The CDR3 runs to 14 residues. The CDR3 sequence is CASRVQARNEKLFF. Written as DNA, the CDR3 is TGTGCCAGTAGGGTACAGGCTCGGAATGAAAAACTGTTTTTT.

The chain couples TRBV9 to TRBJ2-7, with 8 bases fitting TRBD1. The V segment lost 4 bases and the J segment 2 bases; nucleotides outside the gene matches: 11. This CDR3 has 16 amino acids. Per germline, CDR1 SGDLS and CDR2 YYNGEE. CDR3 in amino acids: CASSPRTGTWTYEQYF. The CDR3 region has the DNA TGTGCCAGCAGCCCAAGGACAGGGACATGGACCTACGAGCAGTACTTC.

Comments on this clone: The sample carries other DNA sequences with the same CDR3. This chain links TRBV7-9 with TRBJ2-5; a possible D gene is TRBD2 (6 bases). The CDR3 sequence is 14 residues long. V shed 4 bases and J shed 5 bases, with 14 bases lying between them. Per the germline V gene, CDR1 is SEHNR and CDR2 is FQNEAQ (reference sequence). Here the CDR3 reads CASSSLGGGETQYF. The CDR3 DNA is TGTGCCAGCAGCTCCCTAGGAGGAGGGGAGACCCAGTACTTC.

This chain uses TRBV6-1 with TRBJ1-2; no definite D call. The CDR3 has 14 residues. V was clipped by 0 bases and J by 8 bases, with 13 bases between them. From germline, CDR1 is MNHNS and CDR2 SASEGT. In DNA, the CDR3 is TGTGCCAGCAGTGAAGCGTCCGGGGTCGGCGGCTACACCTTC. It codes for CASSEASGVGGYTF.

The chain carries TRBV5-1 and TRBJ1-1; possibly TRBD1 for D (5 bases). The germline gives CDR1 SGHRS, CDR2 YFSETQ. Trimming took 0 bases from V and 4 from J, leaving 13 bases between them. The CDR3 has 15 residues. The CDR3 bases are TGCGCCAGCAGCTTGGCCGGGGGGGTGAGCACTGAAGCTTTCTTT. Its protein product is CASSLAGGVSTEAFF.

The chain has TRBV5-5 and TRBJ1-3; TRBD1 might be the D (5 bases). CDR1 and CDR2 from the germline V gene are SGHKS and YYEKEE (reference sequence). V gave up 3 bases and J gave up 0 bases, with 10 bases separating them. The CDR3 has 15 amino acids. The CDR3 region is CASSYRQNSGNTIYF. CDR3 bases: TGTGCCAGCAGCTATCGACAGAACTCTGGAAACACCATATATTTT. The complete variable domain, with remaining parts taken from reference TRBV5-5 and TRBJ1-3, reads DAGVTQSPTHLIKTRGQQVTLRCSPISGHKSVSWYQQVLGQGPQFIFQYYEKEERGRGNFPDRFSARQFPNYSSELNVNALLLGDSALYLCASSYRQNSGNTIYFGEGSWLTVV.

V and J are TRBV6-5 and TRBJ2-5, with TRBD1 identical over 7 bases. The V segment lost 8 bases and the J segment 5 bases; nucleotides outside the gene matches: 8. The length of the CDR3 is 13 residues. The germline V gene has CDR1 MNHEY and CDR2 SVGAGI. CDR3: CASVDRAKETQYF. CDR3 coding DNA: TGTGCCAGCGTAGACAGGGCGAAGGAGACCCAGTACTTC.

The DNA for the CDR3 is TGTGCCAGCAGCTTAGCGGGGGGTCCCTCCTACGAGCAGTACTTC. Amino acids: CASSLAGGPSYEQYF. V gene TRBV7-2 combines with J gene TRBJ2-7; D is perhaps TRBD2 (6 bases). V shed 0 bases and J shed 0 bases, with 9 bases lying between them. The germline CDR1 and CDR2 sequences are SGHTA and FQGNSA. The CDR3 totals 15 residues.

The chain couples TRBV4-3 to TRBJ2-2; 7 bases line up with TRBD1. The trim removed 7 bases at V and 6 bases at J, leaving 5 bases unmatched. The CDR3 is made up of 13 amino acids. Germline V CDR1 and CDR2: LGHNA, YSLEER. DNA of the CDR3: TGCGCCAGCACGCAAGACAGGGCCGGGGAGCTGTTTTTT. Translated: CASTQDRAGELFF.

DNA of the CDR3: TGTGCCAGCTCACCGTCGGAGGTGGGTGGCTACACCTTC. Its protein is CASSPSEVGGYTF. This chain uses TRBV18 with TRBJ1-2; D not resolved. Per the germline V gene, CDR1 is KGHSH and CDR2 is LQKENI. CDR3 length equals 13 residues. Trimming took off 3 bases at V and 7 bases at J, with 12 bases between the two ends.

In DNA form, the CDR3 reads TGTGCCAGCAGCTCCGCCGGAGGGAGTTGGGGCTACACCTTC. Residues: CASSSAGGSWGYTF. The chain carries TRBV7-8 and TRBJ1-2; D gene uncertain. Germline loops: CDR1 SGHVS, CDR2 FQNEAQ. The CDR3 length is 14 residues. Trimming stripped 4 bases from V and 8 bases from J, with 17 bases between.

The V and J genes are TRBV5-1 and TRBJ2-1; the D gene is possibly TRBD2 (6 bases). V lost 4 bases and J lost 9, with 8 bases in between. This CDR3 spans 11 amino acids. The germline V gene encodes CDR1 SGHRS and CDR2 YFSETQ. The CDR3 DNA sequence: TGCGCCAGCAGCCACGGGAGTGAGCAGTTCTTC. Translating gives CASSHGSEQFF.